This TCR beta chain was found in a study of T cell responses to AZD1222 COVID-19 vaccine. Overall study results and limits: Receipt of two AZD1222 doses was followed by a rise in Spike-specific TCR breadth and depth.

TCRdb's table, derived via immunoSEQ multiplex PCR, lists solely in-frame clones and lacks some. Here the sample spans 130,000 or so clones, roughly nine tenths being singletons. In germline, CDR1 is MNHEY, CDR2 SVGEGT. Trimming cost V 2 bases and J 2 bases; bases outside gene matches: 3. There are 16 residues in the CDR3. Remarks on this clone: The antigen is undetermined.

The rearrangement links TRBV6-2 or TRBV6-3 to TRBJ2-6, with 7 bases identical to TRBD1. The receptor comes from an adult in good health. The input for sequencing was peripheral blood, taken on day 0 of AZD1222 vaccination. CDR3 loop: CASSYQGVAGANVLTF. As DNA, the CDR3 is TGTGCCAGCAGTTACCAGGGGGTTGCTGGGGCCAACGTCCTGACTTTC.